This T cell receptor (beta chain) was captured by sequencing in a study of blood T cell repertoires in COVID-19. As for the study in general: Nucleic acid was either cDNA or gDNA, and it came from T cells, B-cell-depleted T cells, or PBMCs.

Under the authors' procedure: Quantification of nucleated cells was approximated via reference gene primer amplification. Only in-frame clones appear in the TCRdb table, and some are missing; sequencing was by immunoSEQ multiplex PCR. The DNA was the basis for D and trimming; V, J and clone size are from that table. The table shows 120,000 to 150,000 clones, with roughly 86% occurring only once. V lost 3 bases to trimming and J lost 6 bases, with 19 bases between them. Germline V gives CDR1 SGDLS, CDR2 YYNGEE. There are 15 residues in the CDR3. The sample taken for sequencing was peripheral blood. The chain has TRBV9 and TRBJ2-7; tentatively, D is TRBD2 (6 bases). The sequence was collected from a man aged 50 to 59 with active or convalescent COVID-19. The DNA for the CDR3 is TGTGCCAGCAGCGAGAGGGCAGCGGGTGGTCGCGAGCAGTACTTC. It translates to CASSERAAGGREQYF. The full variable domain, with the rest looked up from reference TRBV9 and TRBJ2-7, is DSGVTQTPKHLITATGQRVTLRCSPRSGDLSVYWYQQSLDQGLQFLIQYYNGEERAKGNILERFSAQQFPDLHSELNLSSLELGDSALYFCASSERAAGGREQYFGPGTRLTVT.